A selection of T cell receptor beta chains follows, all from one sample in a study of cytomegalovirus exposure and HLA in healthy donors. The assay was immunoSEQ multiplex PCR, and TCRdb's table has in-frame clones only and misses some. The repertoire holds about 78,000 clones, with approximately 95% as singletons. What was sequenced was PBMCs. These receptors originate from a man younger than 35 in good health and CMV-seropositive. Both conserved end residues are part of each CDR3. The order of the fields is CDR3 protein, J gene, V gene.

cdr3_aa: CASSKIITDTEAFF
j_call: TRBJ1-1
v_call: TRBV6-1

cdr3_aa: CASSFGAESSYEQYF
j_call: TRBJ2-7
v_call: TRBV27

cdr3_aa: CASTDLSGGYTF
j_call: TRBJ1-2
v_call: TRBV27

cdr3_aa: CASSGSTSRLYEQYF
j_call: TRBJ2-7
v_call: TRBV6-1

cdr3_aa: CSVNPERTGANYGYTF
j_call: TRBJ1-2
v_call: TRBV29-1

cdr3_aa: CASSLGVTALTPIIKETQYF
j_call: TRBJ2-5
v_call: TRBV5-1

cdr3_aa: CASSDSWTSRVDTQYF
j_call: TRBJ2-3
v_call: TRBV6-4

cdr3_aa: CASSELEGAITEAFF
j_call: TRBJ1-1
v_call: TRBV2

cdr3_aa: CASSTEQGGSYNEQFF
j_call: TRBJ2-1
v_call: TRBV5-1

cdr3_aa: CASSPGQGAQPQHF
j_call: TRBJ1-5
v_call: TRBV19

cdr3_aa: CTSSRLPLGAVTSTDTQYF
j_call: TRBJ2-3
v_call: TRBV1

cdr3_aa: CASSQDMATSSGANVLTF
j_call: TRBJ2-6
v_call: TRBV4-2

cdr3_aa: CASSPTGDEQYF
j_call: TRBJ2-7
v_call: TRBV19

cdr3_aa: CASSMRLEVSTEAFF
j_call: TRBJ1-1
v_call: TRBV19

cdr3_aa: CASSLVLTSGASSYNEQFF
j_call: TRBJ2-1
v_call: TRBV5-8